A single sample is the source of the 8 T cell receptor beta chains below, sequenced in a study of blood T cell repertoires in COVID-19. TCRdb's table, derived via immunoSEQ multiplex PCR, lists solely in-frame clones and lacks some. The sample includes roughly 55,000 clones, around 80% of them seen just once. Sample: peripheral blood. The receptors were gathered from a human donor with active or convalescent COVID-19. The donor label of this sample is uncertain.

This clone was counted between two and nine times. The gene calls are TRBV6-5 and TRBJ1-1; 9 bases agree with TRBD1. The CDR3 is 14 amino acids. With V trimmed by 5 bases and J by 5 bases, 6 bases remained unmatched. Germline V gene sequence: CDR1 MNHEY, CDR2 SVGAGI. The CDR3 sequence is CASSTTGGRTEAFF. CDR3 nucleotide sequence: TGTGCCAGCAGTACGACAGGGGGGCGAACTGAAGCTTTCTTT.

The chain is built from TRBV28 and TRBJ1-2; 8 bases align to TRBD1. The CDR3 consists of 12 residues. From germline, CDR1 is MDHEN and CDR2 SYDVKM. J was trimmed by 8 bases and V by 10 bases; bases with no gene match: 9. The DNA for the CDR3 is TGTGCCACCTTAACAGGGGGAGGAGGCTACACCTTC. Translation: CATLTGGGGYTF.

This clone appeared a single time. The rearrangement uses TRBV7-3 and TRBJ2-3, with TRBD2 matching over 8 bases. Germline CDR1 reads SGHTA; CDR2 reads FQGTGA. The ends lost 3 bases at V and 1 base at J; junction bases unmatched: 6. CDR3 length equals 16 residues. The CDR3 DNA is TGTGCCAGCAGCTTGGAACCCGGGGGGGGCACAGATACGCAGTATTTT. Encoded protein: CASSLEPGGGTDTQYF. The full variable domain, completed using reference TRBV7-3 and TRBJ2-3, is GAGVSQTPSNKVTEKGKYVELRCDPISGHTALYWYRQSLGQGPEFLIYFQGTGAADDSGLPNDRFFAVRPEGSVSTLKIQRTERGDSAVYLCASSLEPGGGTDTQYFGPGTRLTVL.

The chain has TRBV18 and TRBJ2-3, with TRBD2 as a possible D gene (6 bases). Deletions cut 3 bases from V and 4 bases from J, with 8 bases between. The germline gives CDR1 KGHSH, CDR2 LQKENI. This CDR3 has 13 amino acids. The CDR3 here is CASSPGGADTQYF. The CDR3 region has the DNA TGTGCCAGCTCACCTGGAGGGGCAGATACGCAGTATTTT. Complete variable domain (other parts from reference TRBV18 and TRBJ2-3): NAGVMQNPRHLVRRRGQEARLRCSPMKGHSHVYWYRQLPEEGLKFMVYLQKENIIDESGMPKERFSAEFPKEGPSILRIQQVVRGDSAAYFCASSPGGADTQYFGPGTRLTVL.

The J gene is TRBJ2-7, the V gene TRBV30; 9 nucleotides line up with TRBD1. The CDR3 is made up of 16 amino acids. V dropped 1 base and J dropped 3; count of bases not matched to a gene: 10. CDR1 and CDR2 (germline): GTSNPN, SVGIG (reference sequence). CDR3: CAWSGTGGFLDYEQYF. Written as DNA, the CDR3 is TGTGCCTGGAGTGGAACAGGGGGCTTTTTGGACTACGAGCAGTACTTC. The entire variable domain, with the rest obtained from reference TRBV30 and TRBJ2-7, is as follows: SQTIHQWPATLVQPVGSPLSLECTVEGTSNPNLYWYRQAAGRGLQLLFYSVGIGQISSEVPQNLSASRPQDRQFILSSKKLLLSDSGFYLCAWSGTGGFLDYEQYFGPGTRLTVT.

The chain combines TRBV6-6 with TRBJ2-7; 11 nucleotides match TRBD2. The V gene's germline CDR1 is MNHNY and CDR2 SVGAGI (reference sequence). The CDR3 spans 16 residues. Losses at the gene ends were 6 bases for V and 0 bases for J; bases not matched to a gene: 7. The CDR3 DNA reads as TGTGCCAGCAGGGTAGCGGGAGGGAAAAACTCCTACGAGCAGTACTTC. Translation: CASRVAGGKNSYEQYF.

V and J are TRBV7-9 and TRBJ1-2; the D gene is possibly TRBD1 (5 bases). The V end lost 5 bases, the J end lost 8 bases, and 15 bases lay between the germline ends. CDR1 is SEHNR, CDR2 FQNEAQ, per germline (reference sequence). The CDR3 sequence is 13 residues long. CDR3 residues: CASSVKGAAGYTF. The DNA for the CDR3 is TGTGCCAGCAGCGTTAAAGGGGCGGCGGGCTACACCTTC.

The chain combines TRBV30 with TRBJ1-2; 8 nucleotides line up with TRBD1. In germline, CDR1 is GTSNPN, CDR2 SVGIG (reference sequence). V shed 3 bases, J shed 6 bases, and the junction held 6 bases outside the gene matches. The CDR3 is made up of 13 amino acids. This CDR3 reads CAWRDRAPDGYTF. The CDR3 DNA reads as TGTGCCTGGAGGGACAGGGCGCCCGATGGCTACACCTTC.